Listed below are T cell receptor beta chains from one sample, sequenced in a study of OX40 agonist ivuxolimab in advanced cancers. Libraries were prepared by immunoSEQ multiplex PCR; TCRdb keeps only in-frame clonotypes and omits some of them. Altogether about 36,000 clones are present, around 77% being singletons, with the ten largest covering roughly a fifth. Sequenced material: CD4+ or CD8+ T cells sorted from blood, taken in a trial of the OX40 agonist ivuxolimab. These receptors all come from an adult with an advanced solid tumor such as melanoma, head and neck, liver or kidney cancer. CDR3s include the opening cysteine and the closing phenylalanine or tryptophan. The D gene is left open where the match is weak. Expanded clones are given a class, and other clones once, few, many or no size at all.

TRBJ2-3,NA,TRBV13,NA,TGTGCCAGCAGCTACAGGGAGTTGGGCACAGATACGCAGTATTTT,CASSYRELGTDTQYF
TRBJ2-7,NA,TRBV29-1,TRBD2,TGCAGCGTTGAAGGCATCGGACTAGCCCGTCGCTACGAGCAGTACTTC,CSVEGIGLARRYEQYF
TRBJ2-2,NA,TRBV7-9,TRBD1,TGTGCCAGCAGCCCCCGAACAGGGGTCGGCACCGGGGAGCTGTTTTTT,CASSPRTGVGTGELFF
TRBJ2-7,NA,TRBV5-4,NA,TGTGCCAGCAGCTTTGGTCCCCTCCTCTACGAGCAGTACTTC,CASSFGPLLYEQYF
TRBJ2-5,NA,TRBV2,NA,TGTGCCAGCAGTGAAGATGGAGGAGAGACCCAGTACTTC,CASSEDGGETQYF
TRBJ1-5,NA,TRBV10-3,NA,TGTGCCACCAAAGATAGCAATCAGCCCCAGCATTTT,CATKDSNQPQHF
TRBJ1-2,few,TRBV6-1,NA,TGTGCCAGCAGTGAGTTTGGGGACTCCTTTAACTATGGCTACACCTTC,CASSEFGDSFNYGYTF
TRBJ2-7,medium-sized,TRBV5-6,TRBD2,TGTGCCAGCAGCTGGCTCAGCGGGAGCTACGAGCAGTACTTC,CASSWLSGSYEQYF
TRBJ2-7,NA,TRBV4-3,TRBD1,TGCGCCAGCAGCCAATATGAGGGACAGGGGGCACTCTACGAGCAGTACTTC,CASSQYEGQGALYEQYF
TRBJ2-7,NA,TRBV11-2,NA,TGTGCCAGCTCCCAAGGGTGGCCCTACGAGCAGTACTTC,CASSQGWPYEQYF
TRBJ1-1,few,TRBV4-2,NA,TGTGCCAGCAGCCAAGTAGGTAGTGCGAACACTGAAGCTTTCTTT,CASSQVGSANTEAFF
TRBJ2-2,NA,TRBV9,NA,TGTGCCAGCAGCGTAGTGATGAACACCGGGGAGCTGTTTTTT,CASSVVMNTGELFF
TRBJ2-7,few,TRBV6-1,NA,TGTGCCAGCAGTGTTAACAGTGTCGAGCAGTACTTC,CASSVNSVEQYF
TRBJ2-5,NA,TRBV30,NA,TGTGCCTGGAGTCGGTGGGGTTGGGAGACCCAGTACTTC,CAWSRWGWETQYF
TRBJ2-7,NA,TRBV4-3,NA,TGCGCCAGCAGCCAATACCAGGGTTCTGGCTACGAGCAGTACTTC,CASSQYQGSGYEQYF
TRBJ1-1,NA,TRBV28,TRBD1,TGTGCCAGCAGCACGGGACAGGGTTTGCAAACTGAAGCTTTCTTT,CASSTGQGLQTEAFF
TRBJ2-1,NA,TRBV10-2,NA,TGCGCCAGCAGTGACCAGCAGAGCCACAATGAGCAGTTCTTC,CASSDQQSHNEQFF
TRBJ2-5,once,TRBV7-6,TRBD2,TGTGCCAGCAGCTTACGGTCCAGCGGGAGGGGGGAGTTCGCGGAGACCCAGTACTTC,CASSLRSSGRGEFAETQYF
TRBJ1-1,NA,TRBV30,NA,TGTGCCTGGGACTTTGGGGTGAACACTGAAGCTTTCTTT,CAWDFGVNTEAFF
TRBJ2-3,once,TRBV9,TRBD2,TGTGCCAGCACTCTAGGACTAGCATACACAGATACGCAGTATTTT,CASTLGLAYTDTQYF
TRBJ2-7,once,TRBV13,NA,TGTGCCAGCAGCCCTGGACTGTCCTACGAGCAGTACTTC,CASSPGLSYEQYF
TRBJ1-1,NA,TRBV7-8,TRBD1,TGTGCCAGCAGCCCCAGACAGGGGTATAGAAACACTGAAGCTTTCTTT,CASSPRQGYRNTEAFF
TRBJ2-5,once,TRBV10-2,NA,TGCGCCAGCAGTGCGGGCAGGGGAGGTCAAGAGACCCAGTACTTC,CASSAGRGGQETQYF
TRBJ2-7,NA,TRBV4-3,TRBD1,TGCGCCAGCAGCCAAGCTACAGGGGCACACGAGCAGTACTTC,CASSQATGAHEQYF
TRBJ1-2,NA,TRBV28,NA,TGTGCCACCATGGGGTTTACGGCTGGCTACACCTTC,CATMGFTAGYTF
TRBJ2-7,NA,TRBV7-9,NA,TGTGCCAGCAGCTTAGATGGGGACACCCCCTACGAGCAGTACTTC,CASSLDGDTPYEQYF
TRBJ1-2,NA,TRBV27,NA,TGTGCCAGCCGCGACCGGGGAACAGGCGGCTACACCTTC,CASRDRGTGGYTF
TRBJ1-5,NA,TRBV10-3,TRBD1,TGTGCCATCAGTGATAGGGACAGTAGCAATCAGCCCCAGCATTTT,CAISDRDSSNQPQHF
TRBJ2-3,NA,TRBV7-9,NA,TGTGCCAGCAGCTTAGCGTATCGGCAAACAGATACGCAGTATTTT,CASSLAYRQTDTQYF
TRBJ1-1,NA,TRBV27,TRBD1,TGTGCCAGCAGTTTAAGGGGGCGCGGGAGCACTGAAGCTTTCTTT,CASSLRGRGSTEAFF
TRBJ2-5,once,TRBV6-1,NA,TGTGCCAGCAGAGCTACAGGGCCCCAAGAGACCCAGTACTTC,CASRATGPQETQYF
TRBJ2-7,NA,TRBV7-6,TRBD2,TGTGCCAGCAGCTTCCTAGCGGGAGGGCCTAACGAGCAGTACTTC,CASSFLAGGPNEQYF
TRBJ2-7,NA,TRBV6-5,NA,TGTGCCAGCAGTTATGGAGGGTCCCACGAGCAGTACTTC,CASSYGGSHEQYF
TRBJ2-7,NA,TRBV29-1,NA,TGCAGCGTCCTGACAGGCAACGCCATTTACGAGCAGTACTTC,CSVLTGNAIYEQYF
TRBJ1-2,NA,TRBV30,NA,TGTGCCTGGATCAGCGGGGGCGATCGGGTTTTGGGCTACACCTTC,CAWISGGDRVLGYTF
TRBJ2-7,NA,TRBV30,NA,TGTGCCTGGAGTGTAGGTCAGGGCTACGAGCAGTACTTC,CAWSVGQGYEQYF
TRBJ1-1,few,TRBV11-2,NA,TGTGCCAGCAGCCCCGGTTACACTGAAGCTTTCTTT,CASSPGYTEAFF
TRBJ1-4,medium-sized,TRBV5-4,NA,TGTGCCAGCAGCAGATTGGGGACCCAGGGAGAAAAACTGTTTTTT,CASSRLGTQGEKLFF
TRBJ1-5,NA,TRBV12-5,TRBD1,TGTGCTAGTGGTTTGGGAGGGGGCTGGGAGGGGACAGGGCCCCAGCATTTT,CASGLGGGWEGTGPQHF
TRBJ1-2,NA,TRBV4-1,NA,TGCGCCAGCAGCCAAGATCCCAGGGTCGATCTCTATGGCTACACCTTC,CASSQDPRVDLYGYTF
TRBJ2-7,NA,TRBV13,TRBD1,TGTGCCAGCAGCTTAGGGGGACAGGGTATGGGAGAGCAGTACTTC,CASSLGGQGMGEQYF
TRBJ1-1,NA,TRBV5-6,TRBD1,TGTGCCAGCAGCTTAACACGGGACAGGGGAATGAACACTGAAGCTTTCTTT,CASSLTRDRGMNTEAFF
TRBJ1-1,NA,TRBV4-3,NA,TGCGCCAGCAGCCACGGCCATACAGGAGATCCTGAAGCTTTCTTT,CASSHGHTGDPEAFF
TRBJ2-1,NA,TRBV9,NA,TGTGCCAGCAGCGTAGGGTTCCTAGCCATGGACAATGAGCAGTTCTTC,CASSVGFLAMDNEQFF
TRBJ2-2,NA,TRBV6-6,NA,TGTGCCAGCAGCCACCGCCGACAGGGAGGGACCGGGGAGCTGTTTTTT,CASSHRRQGGTGELFF
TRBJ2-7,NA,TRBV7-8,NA,TGTGCCAGCAGCCCCATTGGGGCCCTAGCAACCTACGAGCAGTACTTC,CASSPIGALATYEQYF
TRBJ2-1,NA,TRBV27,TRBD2,TGTGCCAGCAGTAACCCGGGACTAGTCGAACCCGGTGAGCAGTTCTTC,CASSNPGLVEPGEQFF
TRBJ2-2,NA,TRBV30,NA,TGTGCCTGGAGTGTACTCCCAAACACCGGGGAGCTGTTTTTT,CAWSVLPNTGELFF
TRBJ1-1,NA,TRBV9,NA,TGTGCCAGCAGCGAAGAAGGGGTAACTGAAGCTTTCTTT,CASSEEGVTEAFF
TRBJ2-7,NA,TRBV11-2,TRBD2,TGTGCCAGCAGCTTAGGGCTAGCGGCGACCTACGAGCAGTACTTC,CASSLGLAATYEQYF
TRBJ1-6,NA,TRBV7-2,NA,TGTGCCAGCAGCTTTGGCTTGTCACCCCTCCACTTT,CASSFGLSPLHF
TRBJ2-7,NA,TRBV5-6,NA,TGTGCCAGCAGCTTAGGCCGATCCTACGAGCAGTACTTC,CASSLGRSYEQYF
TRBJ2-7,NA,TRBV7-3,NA,TGTGCCAGCAGCTTGGGGCCCTCCTACGAGCAGTACTTC,CASSLGPSYEQYF